A selection of T cell receptor beta chains follows, all from one sample in a study of response to subunit inactivated influenza vaccine. TCRdb re-derived calls from the RT-PCR reads in MiXCR, one entry per CDR3 protein. The sample has 300,000 to 350,000 distinct CDR3 sequences; approximately 20% are singletons. The material was PBMCs from blood, obtained approximately 22 months after vaccination. The receptors were sampled from a man aged 50 to 69 who received an inactivated influenza vaccine. The CDR3 runs from the conserved cysteine through the conserved F or W. D genes are given only for firm matches. Clone size is given for some rows only: seen once, a few or many times, or a class if the clone is expanded.

d_call	v_call	j_call	clone_size	cdr3_aa	cdr3_nt
TRBD1	TRBV6-2/TRBV6-3	TRBJ1-2	many	CASIEGPRDRANYGYTF	TGTGCCAGCATCGAGGGCCCTAGGGACAGGGCTAACTATGGCTACACCTTC
-	TRBV6-6	TRBJ1-6	-	CASSYSVGSPLHF	TGTGCCAGCAGTTACTCGGTTGGATCACCCCTCCACTTT
-	TRBV7-2	TRBJ1-6	few	CASSFFSGTLNSPLHF	TGTGCCAGCAGCTTTTTCTCGGGGACGCTTAATTCACCCCTCCACTTT
-	TRBV6-2/TRBV6-3	TRBJ1-2	few	CASGHYGYTF	TGTGCCAGCGGCCACTATGGCTACACCTTC
-	TRBV5-1	TRBJ2-6	few	CASSLMGEGANVLTF	TGCGCCAGCAGCTTGATGGGGGAAGGGGCCAACGTCCTGACTTTC
-	TRBV20-1	TRBJ1-5	-	CSARGWSSGGGQPQHF	TGCAGTGCTAGAGGATGGTCGTCTGGGGGGGGTCAGCCCCAGCATTTT
-	TRBV24-1	TRBJ2-1	few	CATRSGLGEQFF	TGTGCCACCCGGTCAGGATTGGGTGAGCAGTTCTTC
-	TRBV15	TRBJ2-3	few	CATSRSGHSTDTQYF	TGTGCCACCAGTCGTTCGGGACACAGCACAGATACGCAGTATTTT
TRBD2	TRBV10-3	TRBJ2-1	many	CAISELSGRHPGEQFF	TGTGCCATCAGTGAGCTTAGCGGGAGACACCCCGGTGAGCAGTTCTTC
TRBD2	TRBV20-1	TRBJ2-1	-	CSAPFTSGNEQFF	TGCAGTGCTCCGTTCACTAGCGGCAATGAGCAGTTCTTC
-	TRBV19	TRBJ2-2	few	CATSLLATGYTGELFF	TGTGCCACCTCCCTCTTAGCAACGGGGTACACCGGGGAGCTGTTTTTT
TRBD1	TRBV20-1	TRBJ1-5	-	CSARVGTGVNQPQHF	TGCAGTGCTAGAGTCGGGACAGGCGTCAATCAGCCCCAGCATTTT
TRBD2	TRBV7-6	TRBJ2-7	many	CASSRDYGSYEQYF	TGTGCCAGCAGCCGGGACTACGGCTCCTACGAGCAGTACTTC
-	TRBV27	TRBJ2-3	few	CASSLLGGVFTDTQYF	TGTGCCAGCAGTTTACTTGGGGGAGTCTTCACAGATACGCAGTATTTT
-	TRBV11-2	TRBJ2-7	-	CASSVAGNPYEQYF	TGTGCCAGCAGCGTCGCAGGTAACCCCTACGAGCAGTACTTC
-	TRBV3-1	TRBJ2-7	few	CASSLTGRYEQYF	TGTGCCAGCAGCCTAACGGGCCGCTACGAGCAGTACTTC
TRBD1	TRBV7-9	TRBJ2-7	few	CASSPVPGQGAEYEQYF	TGTGCCAGCAGCCCCGTCCCGGGACAGGGGGCTGAATACGAGCAGTACTTC
-	TRBV24-1	TRBJ2-5	-	CATSGDGISGGTQYF	TGTGCCACCAGCGGGGATGGGATCTCCGGCGGAACCCAGTACTTC
TRBD1	TRBV12-3/TRBV12-4	TRBJ1-2	few	CASSPDRFYGYTF	TGTGCCAGCAGTCCGGACAGGTTCTATGGCTACACCTTC
-	TRBV12-3/TRBV12-4	TRBJ1-4	few	CASSLAGYEKLFF	TGTGCCAGCAGTTTAGCGGGCTATGAAAAACTGTTTTTT
-	TRBV28	TRBJ2-5	-	CASSPQERVISF	TGTGCCAGCAGTCCACAAGAACGAGTAATTAGTTTC
-	TRBV2	TRBJ2-3	-	CASSVNRVTDTQYF	TGTGCCAGCAGTGTGAACAGGGTCACAGATACGCAGTATTTT
-	TRBV7-6	TRBJ1-1	many	CASSSRGTEAFF	TGTGCCAGCAGCTCCCGGGGTACTGAAGCTTTCTTT
TRBD1	TRBV20-1	TRBJ2-2	-	CSARQGDTGELFF	TGCAGTGCTAGACAGGGGGACACCGGGGAGCTGTTTTTT
-	TRBV7-2	TRBJ1-5	many	CASTKSGAGQPQHF	TGTGCCAGCACCAAAAGTGGCGCGGGTCAGCCCCAGCATTTT
-	TRBV7-2	TRBJ1-2	-	CASSPGVGSYRYTF	TGTGCCAGCAGCCCTGGCGTGGGAAGCTATCGCTACACCTTC
-	TRBV5-1	TRBJ2-7	few	CASSRMSDSAYEQYF	TGCGCCAGCAGCCGCATGAGTGACAGCGCCTACGAGCAGTACTTC
-	TRBV30	TRBJ1-1	few	CAWISTAMNTEAFF	TGTGCCTGGATAAGCACAGCTATGAACACTGAAGCTTTCTTT
-	TRBV7-9	TRBJ2-7	few	CASSPPLSEQYF	TGTGCCAGCAGCCCACCATTGAGCGAGCAGTACTTC
TRBD1	TRBV12-3/TRBV12-4	TRBJ1-2	many	CASSLQGARGYTF	TGTGCCAGCAGTTTGCAGGGGGCGCGTGGCTACACCTTC
-	TRBV24-1	TRBJ2-1	once	CATSDAAGTISYNEQFF	TGTGCCACCAGTGATGCCGCGGGTACAATCTCCTACAATGAGCAGTTCTTC
-	TRBV4-3	TRBJ1-6	many	CASSQGGQYNSPLHF	TGCGCCAGCAGCCAAGGAGGACAGTATAATTCACCCCTCCACTTT
-	TRBV7-2	TRBJ1-1	-	CASREQVTGGAFF	TGTGCCAGCAGGGAACAGGTTACCGGAGGGGCTTTCTTT
-	TRBV29-1	TRBJ2-7	-	CSVVQGSYEQYF	TGCAGCGTTGTACAGGGCTCCTACGAGCAGTACTTC
TRBD1	TRBV7-2	TRBJ1-6	few	CASSLGTGDPPLHF	TGTGCCAGCAGCTTAGGGACAGGTGACCCACCCCTCCACTTT